A single sample gave rise to the 12 T cell receptor beta chains below, sequenced in a study of T cell responses to AZD1222 COVID-19 vaccine. Libraries were prepared by immunoSEQ multiplex PCR; TCRdb keeps only in-frame clonotypes and omits some of them. The table has about 110,000 clones, 88% seen once. Sequencing used peripheral blood, obtained on day 0 of AZD1222 vaccination. These receptors all stem from an adult in good health.

The chain couples TRBV3-1 (or the pseudogene TRBV3-2) to TRBJ2-2, with D maybe TRBD2 (5 bases). The germline V gene has CDR1 LGHDT and CDR2 YNNKEL (reference sequence). Deletions cut 4 bases from V and 8 bases from J, with 11 bases between. The CDR3 is 13 amino acids. The CDR3 protein is CASSPEGVGELFF. Here the CDR3 DNA reads TGTGCCAGCAGCCCAGAGGGAGTTGGGGAGCTGTTTTTT.

This clone came up once. The chain carries TRBV27 and TRBJ2-3; D tentatively fits TRBD1 or TRBD2 (5 bases each). CDR1 is MNHEY and CDR2 is SMNVEV in the germline V gene (reference sequence). V was shortened by 3 bases and J by 4 bases, with 14 bases between the two germline ends. The CDR3 consists of 15 residues. For the CDR3, the DNA is TGTGCCAGCAGTTTGGGGAGAAGACAGTCAGATACGCAGTATTTT. Its protein is CASSLGRRQSDTQYF.

V gene TRBV23-1 combines with J gene TRBJ1-2, with TRBD1 matching 8 bases. TRBV23-1 is given ORF status, its function remaining uncertain. The J segment lost 5 bases and the V segment lost 11 bases, leaving 7 bases of the junction unmatched. CDR3 length: 12 amino acids. CDR3 sequence: CAAGDRRYGYTF. The CDR3 bases are TGCGCCGCAGGGGACAGGAGATATGGCTACACCTTC.

The chain is built from TRBV29-1 and TRBJ1-2; D perhaps matches TRBD1 (5 bases). The V end lost 5 bases, the J end lost 7 bases, and 29 bases lay between the germline ends. The CDR3 sequence is 17 residues long. Germline CDR1 reads SQVTM; CDR2 reads ANQGSEA. This CDR3 is CSVPSGGGITLSGGYTF. CDR3 coding DNA: TGCAGCGTTCCGTCGGGGGGAGGTATTACCCTTAGTGGTGGCTACACCTTC.

The V and J genes are TRBV27 and TRBJ2-1, with 9 bases matching TRBD1. Unmatched junction bases numbered 10, after V lost 6 bases and J lost 7 bases. The length of the CDR3 is 15 residues. In germline, CDR1 is MNHEY, CDR2 SMNVEV (reference sequence). The CDR3: CASRDDRGMGNEQFF. CDR3 DNA sequence: TGTGCCAGCAGAGACGACAGGGGGATGGGGAATGAGCAGTTCTTC.

In this sample, this clone turned up once. V and J are TRBV7-6 and TRBJ2-7, with D perhaps TRBD1 or TRBD2 (6 bases each). V lost 1 base and J lost 5, with 18 bases in between. The CDR3 covers 16 residues. Germline loops: CDR1 SGHVS, CDR2 FNYEAQ. Here the CDR3 DNA reads TGTGCCAGCAGCTTAGAGATCTCGGGGGCACGGAACGAGCAGTACTTC. This translates into CASSLEISGARNEQYF.

To note about this clone: The germline gene is not matched at one end of the junction; a read error may be the cause. The chain joins TRBV3-1 (or the pseudogene TRBV3-2) to TRBJ1-2; D is unresolved. The germline V gene has CDR1 LGHDT and CDR2 YNNKEL (reference sequence). This CDR3 is built from 16 residues. The CDR3 DNA is TGTGCCAGCAACCAAGCGATTTCATATCCACACTATGGCTACACCTTC. Translation: CASNQAISYPHYGYTF.

V and J are TRBV4-2 and TRBJ2-2, with 7 bases lining up with TRBD1. CDR1 and CDR2 from the germline V gene are LGHNA and YNFKEQ. The CDR3 is made up of 15 amino acids. The ends lost 3 bases at V and 5 bases at J; junction bases unmatched: 6. The CDR3 reads CASSHPGTVTGELFF. For the CDR3, the DNA is TGTGCCAGCAGCCACCCTGGGACAGTGACCGGGGAGCTGTTTTTT.

The chain couples TRBV18 to TRBJ1-5; D perhaps matches TRBD1 (5 bases). V gave up 2 bases and J gave up 2 bases, with 10 bases separating them. Germline-derived CDR1 and CDR2 are KGHSH and LQKENI. This CDR3 has 15 residues. CDR3 residues: CASSPGGYGNQPQHF. CDR3 sequence (DNA): TGTGCCAGCTCACCAGGGGGGTATGGCAATCAGCCCCAGCATTTT.

The V call is TRBV12-3 or TRBV12-4, the J call TRBJ1-2; no clear D gene. The CDR3 is made up of 12 amino acids. Trimming removed 5 bases from V and 4 bases from J, with 8 bases in between. CDR3 protein: CASSVGLYGYTF. CDR3 in DNA: TGTGCCAGCAGTGTCGGGCTCTATGGCTACACCTTC.

The chain joins TRBV2 to TRBJ1-3; D might be TRBD1 (6 bases). The CDR3 contains 13 residues. The germline CDR1 and CDR2 sequences are SNHLY and FYNNEI. Trimming pared 6 bases from V and 6 bases from J, leaving 12 bases between. In DNA form, the CDR3 reads TGTGCCAGCAGGCAGGGGTCAATAAACACCATATATTTT. It encodes CASRQGSINTIYF.

The rearrangement links TRBV2 to TRBJ1-2, with unresolved D. Trimming shortened V by 6 bases and J by 8 bases, and 22 bases separated the two germline ends. Germline V CDR1 and CDR2: SNHLY, FYNNEI. The CDR3 extends over 15 amino acids. In nucleotides, the CDR3 is TGTGCCAGCAGCGGCCTGCCTGGTCAGGTGGTGGGCTACACCTTC. It encodes CASSGLPGQVVGYTF. The complete variable domain, with remaining parts taken from reference TRBV2 and TRBJ1-2, reads EPEVTQTPSHQVTQMGQEVILRCVPISNHLYFYWYRQILGQKVEFLVSFYNNEISEKSEIFDDQFSVERPDGSNFTLKIRSTKLEDSAMYFCASSGLPGQVVGYTFGSGTRLTVV.